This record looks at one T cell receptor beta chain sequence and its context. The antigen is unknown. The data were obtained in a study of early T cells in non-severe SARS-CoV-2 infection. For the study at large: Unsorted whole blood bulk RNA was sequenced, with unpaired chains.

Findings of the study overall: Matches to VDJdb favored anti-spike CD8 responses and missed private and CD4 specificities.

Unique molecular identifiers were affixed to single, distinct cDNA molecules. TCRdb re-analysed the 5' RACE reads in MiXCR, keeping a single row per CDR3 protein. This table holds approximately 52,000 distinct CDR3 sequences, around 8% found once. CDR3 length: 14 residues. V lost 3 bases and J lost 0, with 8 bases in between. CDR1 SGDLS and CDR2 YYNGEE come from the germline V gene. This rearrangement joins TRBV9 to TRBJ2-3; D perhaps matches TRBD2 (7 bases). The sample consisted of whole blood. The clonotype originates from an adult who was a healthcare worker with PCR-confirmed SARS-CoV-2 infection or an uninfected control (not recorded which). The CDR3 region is CASSEGGSTDTQYF. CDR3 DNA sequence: TGTGCCAGCAGCGAGGGGGGGAGCACAGATACGCAGTATTTT.